This is a list of T cell receptor beta chains from one sample in a study of neurological immune-mediated disorders. TCRdb reanalysed the 5' RACE reads using MiXCR and keeps one entry per CDR3 protein. The sample has roughly 16,000 distinct CDR3 sequences, roughly 9% seen once. The specimen sequenced was CD8+ T cells from blood. The source is a man aged 50 or older in good health. The CDR3 runs from the conserved cysteine through the conserved F or W. A D gene is named only where the DNA matches it firmly. Clone size is stated in some rows and not others, as once, few, many or a class when expanded.

clone size,V gene,J gene,D gene,CDR3 DNA,CDR3 protein
many,TRBV19,TRBJ2-7,TRBD1,TGTGCCAGTAGTATGGCCCCCCCGGACAGGGGCTACGAGCAGTACTTC,CASSMAPPDRGYEQYF
many,TRBV20-1,TRBJ1-5,TRBD1,TGCAGTGCTTTCGACAGGGGGCTAGGGAATCAGCCCCAGCATTTT,CSAFDRGLGNQPQHF
many,TRBV10-3,TRBJ2-7,TRBD2,TGTGCCATCAGTGAGCGACTAGCGGGAGGGGACGAGCAGTACTTC,CAISERLAGGDEQYF
few,TRBV7-2,TRBJ2-7,-,TGTGCCAGCAGCTTAGAGTATAGGGGCGACGAGCAGTACTTC,CASSLEYRGDEQYF
many,TRBV5-5,TRBJ1-1,-,TGTGCCAGCAGCTTGTCTGGGGCTGCTGAAGCTTTCTTT,CASSLSGAAEAFF
many,TRBV5-1,TRBJ2-1,TRBD2,TGCGCCAGCAGCTTGGCGTCTAGCGGGAATGAGCAGTTCTTC,CASSLASSGNEQFF
many,TRBV7-9,TRBJ2-7,TRBD1,TGTGCCAGCAGCCCACGGACAGGGGGTGCCTCCTACGAGCAGTACTTC,CASSPRTGGASYEQYF
many,TRBV4-1,TRBJ2-1,-,TGCGCCAGCAGCTCCTTTACTAGGGACAATGAGCAGTTCTTC,CASSSFTRDNEQFF
many,TRBV28,TRBJ1-1,TRBD1,TGTGCCAGCAGTTTAGGACAGGAGAACACTGAAGCTTTCTTT,CASSLGQENTEAFF
medium-sized,TRBV4-3,TRBJ2-6,-,TGCGCCAGCAGCCAAGATGGGAACTCTGGGGCCAACGTCCTGACTTTC,CASSQDGNSGANVLTF
many,TRBV27,TRBJ1-2,-,TGTGCCAGCAGTCCCTCCCGTTCCAGCTATGGCTACACCTTC,CASSPSRSSYGYTF
-,TRBV29-1,TRBJ2-3,-,TGCAGCGTTGGGGCATCTGGGGTAGCAGATACGCAGTATTTT,CSVGASGVADTQYF
-,TRBV11-3,TRBJ1-6,-,TGTGCCAACTGTTCGGGGGAGGCCCTCCACTTT,CANCSGEALHF
-,TRBV6-5,TRBJ2-7,TRBD2,TGTGCCAGCGCAGCTAGCGGGAGTTCATACGAGCAGTACTTC,CASAASGSSYEQYF
many,TRBV6-6,TRBJ2-2,-,TGTGCCAGCAGTTCCCCGGGAGTTACCGGGGAGCTGTTTTTT,CASSSPGVTGELFF
-,TRBV4-3,TRBJ2-1,-,TGCGCCAGCAGCCAAGGGGGTCACGCTTCAAATGAGCAGTTCTTC,CASSQGGHASNEQFF
many,TRBV7-9,TRBJ2-1,TRBD2,TGTGCCAGCAGTCAAGGACTAGCGGCCTACAATGAGCAGTTCTTC,CASSQGLAAYNEQFF
-,TRBV27,TRBJ2-1,-,TGTGCCAGTAGAGGTGGCGCTAGCTACAATGAGCAGTTCTTC,CASRGGASYNEQFF
-,TRBV6-5,TRBJ1-6,-,TGTGCCAGCAGTGAAGCGGGGCCCCTCCACTTT,CASSEAGPLHF
many,TRBV29-1,TRBJ2-7,-,TGCAGCGTCCCCGGAGAGTCCAAGGCGAACGAGCAGTACTTC,CSVPGESKANEQYF
many,TRBV5-1,TRBJ2-1,-,TGCGCCAGCAGCGGGACCGGAGTCTACAATGAGCAGTTCTTC,CASSGTGVYNEQFF
many,TRBV7-6,TRBJ2-2,-,TGTGCCAGCAGCCTTTGGGCAGATCCCACCGGGGAGCTGTTTTTT,CASSLWADPTGELFF
-,TRBV20-1,TRBJ2-1,-,TGCAACGAGTCTGGCAATGAGCAGTTCTTC,CNESGNEQFF
medium-sized,TRBV2,TRBJ1-5,TRBD1,TGTGCCAGCAGAGCTACAAGGGGGCCTGGCAATCAGCCCCAGCATTTT,CASRATRGPGNQPQHF
many,TRBV7-9,TRBJ2-7,-,TGTGCCAGCAGCCTAAGGGCAGGGGACTACGAGCAGTACTTC,CASSLRAGDYEQYF
many,TRBV12-3/TRBV12-4,TRBJ1-2,-,TGTGCCAGCAGTACAGGGAGAGGGCTCTATGGCTTCACCTTC,CASSTGRGLYGFTF
many,TRBV20-1,TRBJ2-5,-,TGCAGTGCTAGAGATGGGGGGCCCTTGGAGACCCAGTACTTC,CSARDGGPLETQYF
medium-sized,TRBV4-2,TRBJ2-1,-,TGTGCCAGCAGCCAAGACAGCTCCTACAATGAGCAGTTCTTC,CASSQDSSYNEQFF
many,TRBV4-1,TRBJ2-7,TRBD1,TGCGCCAGCAGCCACGGGACAGGGGGCGAGAACGAGCAGTACTTC,CASSHGTGGENEQYF
many,TRBV7-9,TRBJ2-7,-,TGTGCCAGCAGCCCACAAAACGGGGGGCAATCCTACGAGCAGTACTTC,CASSPQNGGQSYEQYF
many,TRBV4-1,TRBJ2-7,-,TGCGCCAGCAGCCAAGATTTACGGCTCTCCTACGAGCAGTACTTC,CASSQDLRLSYEQYF
many,TRBV20-1,TRBJ2-2,-,TGCAGTGCCCCGCGGGATCGGGATAGGGTCACCGGGGAGCTGTTTTTT,CSAPRDRDRVTGELFF
many,TRBV27,TRBJ2-6,TRBD2,TGTGCCAGCAGTTTCCTAGCGGGAGAGTCTGGGGCCAACGTCCTGACTTTC,CASSFLAGESGANVLTF
many,TRBV28,TRBJ2-1,-,TGTGCCAGCAGTACGGGGAATGAGCAGTTCTTC,CASSTGNEQFF
many,TRBV20-1,TRBJ2-1,TRBD2,TGCAGTGCTAGAGATGGAGCGGGAAGGGATGAGCAGTTCTTC,CSARDGAGRDEQFF
many,TRBV7-2,TRBJ2-1,TRBD2,TGTGCCAGCAGCTTAGTTTCTGGAGCGGGAGTTACGTTCTTC,CASSLVSGAGVTFF
many,TRBV29-1,TRBJ2-2,-,TGCAGCGTTGAGACGGGGGACACCGGGGAGCTGTTTTTT,CSVETGDTGELFF
many,TRBV10-3,TRBJ2-1,TRBD2,TGTGCCATCAGTGACCCGCGAGCGGGAGGTTACAATGAGCAGTTCTTC,CAISDPRAGGYNEQFF
few,TRBV5-1,TRBJ2-1,-,TGCGCCAGCAGCCCGGGGGGCGGATACAATGAGCAGTTCTTC,CASSPGGGYNEQFF
many,TRBV19,TRBJ2-7,-,TGTGCCAGTAGCGACTTCACAGGAACCTACGAGCAGTACTTC,CASSDFTGTYEQYF
many,TRBV6-1,TRBJ2-3,-,TGTGCCAGCAGTGAAGTTGACAGGTGGGGGGATACGCAGTATTTT,CASSEVDRWGDTQYF
many,TRBV29-1,TRBJ1-1,-,TGCAGCGTTGTGGGCAGGGTAGGGGTGAACACTGAAGCTTTCTTT,CSVVGRVGVNTEAFF
many,TRBV18,TRBJ2-1,TRBD2,TGTGCCAGCTCACCCGCCGGACTAGCGGACAATGAGCAGTTCTTC,CASSPAGLADNEQFF
medium-sized,TRBV29-1,TRBJ1-2,-,TGCAGCGTTGAAGCCAGTAACTATGGCTACACCTTC,CSVEASNYGYTF
many,TRBV27,TRBJ2-1,TRBD2,TGTGCCAGCAGAGGACTAGATTTTGAGCAGTTCTTC,CASRGLDFEQFF
-,TRBV28,TRBJ2-1,-,TGTGCCAGCGGCCCAGGGTCCTACAATGAGCAGTTCTTC,CASGPGSYNEQFF
many,TRBV29-1,TRBJ2-2,TRBD1,TGCAGCGGGACAGGAGACACCGGGGAGCTGTTTTTT,CSGTGDTGELFF
many,TRBV27,TRBJ2-7,-,TGTGCCAGCAGTCCGGGACGGACCTACGAGCAGTACTTC,CASSPGRTYEQYF
many,TRBV6-6,TRBJ2-2,-,TGTGCCAGCCTAAAAAACCCCGGGGAGCTGTTTTTT,CASLKNPGELFF
many,TRBV28,TRBJ2-7,-,TGTGCCAGCAGTTTATGCACGGAATTGTGCGAGCAGTACTTC,CASSLCTELCEQYF